These T cell receptor beta chains were read from a single sample in a study of PD-1 blockade in classical Hodgkin lymphoma. Clones were read by immunoSEQ multiplex PCR, and TCRdb kept only the in-frame ones, dropping some. The sample has some 150,000 clones, around 84% seen once. Sequenced here: peripheral blood mononuclear cells (PBMCs), sampled before the second cycle of nivolumab. The receptors were gathered from a human donor with classical Hodgkin lymphoma. Both conserved end residues are part of each CDR3. D genes are given only for firm matches. The size of a clone is reported for some rows only, either as once, few or many, or as a class for expanded clones.

size,J,V,D,DNA,CDR3
-,TRBJ1-1,TRBV9,-,TGTGCCAGCAGCCCCTGGACCGGAGACACTGAAGCTTTCTTT,CASSPWTGDTEAFF
-,TRBJ1-4,TRBV5-8,-,TGTGCCAGCAGCTTGGACTCAGCAACTAATGAAAAACTGTTTTTT,CASSLDSATNEKLFF
-,TRBJ2-7,TRBV5-3,TRBD2,TGTGCCAGAAGCTTAGTTAGCGGGGTCTCCTACGAGCAGTACTTC,CARSLVSGVSYEQYF
many,TRBJ1-2,TRBV2,TRBD1,TGTGCCAGCAGATCAGGGGGCGCGGGAGGCTACACCTTC,CASRSGGAGGYTF
-,TRBJ2-7,TRBV2,TRBD1,TGTGCCAGCAGGAGGGGACAGCGTACTTCCTACGAGCAGTACTTC,CASRRGQRTSYEQYF
many,TRBJ1-5,TRBV18,-,TGTGCCAGCTCACCCCTCGGTAGGGCTAATCAGCCCCAGCATTTT,CASSPLGRANQPQHF
few,TRBJ2-7,TRBV6-5,-,TGTGCCAGCAGTCCAGGGTTGGGATACGAGCAGTACTTC,CASSPGLGYEQYF
few,TRBJ2-1,TRBV18,TRBD1,TGTGCCAGCTCACCGGGCCAGGGGGTGAACAATGAGCAGTTCTTC,CASSPGQGVNNEQFF
many,TRBJ2-7,TRBV19,TRBD2,TGTGCCAGTAGCACGGGACTAGCGGGAGTATACGAGCAGTACTTC,CASSTGLAGVYEQYF
-,TRBJ2-7,TRBV10-3,TRBD2,TGTGCCATCAGTAGCGGGGGGGACCTAGGTGGGAGCTACGAGCAGTACTTC,CAISSGGDLGGSYEQYF
-,TRBJ1-2,TRBV6-6,-,TGTGCCAGCAGCACCGGACAGAACTATGGCTACACCTTC,CASSTGQNYGYTF
-,TRBJ2-7,TRBV6-5,-,TGTGCCAGCAGTTACCAGCGGAGCTCCTACGAGCAGTACTTC,CASSYQRSSYEQYF
-,TRBJ2-6,TRBV7-9,-,TGTGCCAGCAGCTTAGGGAGCTCTGGGGCCAACGTCCTGACTTTC,CASSLGSSGANVLTF
-,TRBJ1-5,TRBV28,TRBD1,TGTGCCAGCAGTTTTCCAGGGGGCGAAAGCAATCAGCCCCAGCATTTT,CASSFPGGESNQPQHF
-,TRBJ1-2,TRBV6-5,-,TGTGCCAGCACGGGTCCTTGGGGCTACACCTTC,CASTGPWGYTF
once,TRBJ1-1,TRBV12-5,-,TGTGCTAGCCTTTTGGGGGCCAGCACTGAAGCTTTCTTT,CASLLGASTEAFF
-,TRBJ2-1,TRBV28,-,TGTGCCGTCGGAGAGGGGGTCACAAATGAGCAGTTCTTC,CAVGEGVTNEQFF
few,TRBJ2-1,TRBV18,-,TGTGCCAGCTCACCAAGTCAAAGCTCCTACAATGAGCAGTTCTTC,CASSPSQSSYNEQFF
-,TRBJ2-7,TRBV5-1,-,TGCGCCAGCAGCTTCGGGTCCTACCACTACGAGCAGTACTTC,CASSFGSYHYEQYF
-,TRBJ2-2,TRBV9,-,TGTGCCAGCAGCCCTTTCTGGCCCCTTAACACCGGGGAGCTGTTTTTT,CASSPFWPLNTGELFF
-,TRBJ2-7,TRBV7-2,TRBD2,TGTGCCAGCAGCCTCGATGCTAGCGGGGTTTTACGCGGGCAGTACTTC,CASSLDASGVLRGQYF
-,TRBJ1-2,TRBV5-1,-,TGCGCCAGCAGCTTAGGAGGGCTTTTGGGCTACACCTTC,CASSLGGLLGYTF
-,TRBJ1-2,TRBV27,-,TGTGCCAGCAGCTCCAGTGCCTTGTTTTTCTATGGCTACACCTTC,CASSSSALFFYGYTF
-,TRBJ2-3,TRBV5-1,TRBD1,TGCGCCAGCAGCTTCGGTACAGGGGGAGGCACAGATACGCAGTATTTT,CASSFGTGGGTDTQYF
-,TRBJ2-7,TRBV9,TRBD2,TGTGCCAGCAGCGCCGATCGGGGGGGCTACGAGCAGTACTTC,CASSADRGGYEQYF
-,TRBJ2-2,TRBV18,-,TGTGCCAGCTCACCACTGGACACCGGGGAGCTGTTTTTT,CASSPLDTGELFF
-,TRBJ2-1,TRBV11-2,-,TGTGCCAGCAGCTTAGGGCTGGATGCCCGGAATGAGCAGTTCTTC,CASSLGLDARNEQFF
many,TRBJ2-3,TRBV4-2,-,TGTGCCAGCAGCCAAGCAGATACGCAGTATTTT,CASSQADTQYF
-,TRBJ2-7,TRBV10-2,-,TGCGCCAGCAGTGAGCGGATAGCCGTTTGGGACGAGCAGTACTTC,CASSERIAVWDEQYF
-,TRBJ2-7,TRBV5-3,TRBD1,TGTGCCAGAAGCCCGGACAGGGGAACCACCTACGAGCAGTACTTC,CARSPDRGTTYEQYF
few,TRBJ2-7,TRBV6-4,-,TGTGCCAGCAGTGACTCGATGGGGCCCCACGAGCAGTACTTC,CASSDSMGPHEQYF
few,TRBJ2-3,TRBV25-1,-,TGTGCCAGCAGTGTGGGCTGGGGCACAGATACGCAGTATTTT,CASSVGWGTDTQYF
-,TRBJ2-5,TRBV6-6,-,TGTGCCAGCAGTTACGAAAAGCGGAAGTACCAAGAGACCCAGTACTTC,CASSYEKRKYQETQYF
-,TRBJ2-7,TRBV9,-,TGTGCCAGCAGCCCAGGGGGGTATGAGCAGTACTTC,CASSPGGYEQYF
few,TRBJ2-1,TRBV5-1,TRBD2,TGCGCCAGCAGCGTGGGACTAGCGGGGGGGCCGAGCTCCTACAATGAGCAGTTCTTC,CASSVGLAGGPSSYNEQFF
-,TRBJ1-4,TRBV7-9,TRBD1,TGTGCCAGCAGCTCGGGACAGGGTAGCGAAAAACTGTTTTTT,CASSSGQGSEKLFF
-,TRBJ1-4,TRBV27,-,TGTGCCAGCAGGTTCGGGGTATTGGACGGAAAACTGTTTTTT,CASRFGVLDGKLFF
-,TRBJ2-3,TRBV7-9,-,TGTGCCAGCAGCTTGACGAGGACAGAAACGGGAGATACGCAGTATTTT,CASSLTRTETGDTQYF
-,TRBJ1-6,TRBV18,TRBD1,TGTGCCAGCTCACCCCAGGGGGGACCCTATAATTCACCCCTCCACTTT,CASSPQGGPYNSPLHF